Below, one TCR beta chain is given with its context. Using immunoSEQ multiplex PCR, the repertoire was profiled, and TCRdb retains in-frame clones only, with some absent. The sample records over 100,000 clones, about 80% being singletons. This sample was included in a study of blood T cell repertoires in COVID-19. On the study more broadly: Both acute and convalescent COVID-19 samples were obtained from the United States, Italy and Spain.

CDR3 size: 14 residues. Germline V CDR1 and CDR2: SGHDT, YYEEEE. V dropped 0 bases and J dropped 4 bases, with 10 bases sitting between them. V is TRBV5-6 and J is TRBJ1-1; tentative D call: TRBD1 (5 bases). The TCR originated in an elderly woman with active or convalescent COVID-19. The material sequenced was peripheral blood. The CDR3 is CASSLAGESTEAFF. CDR3 DNA sequence: TGTGCCAGCAGCTTGGCGGGGGAGAGCACTGAAGCTTTCTTT.